Presented here are 6 T cell receptor beta chains from one specimen sequenced in a study of CD8 T cells in ankylosing spondylitis. Whole-study results and caveats: Characteristic, it appeared, of ankylosing spondylitis blood was a TCR beta motif of roughly 8 highly homologous variants.

These receptors' targets are unknown. TCRdb reprocessed the 5' RACE reads via MiXCR and lists one record per CDR3 protein. Here the sample spans more than 650,000 distinct CDR3 sequences, 10% to 15% being singletons. Sequencing was carried out using blood, either unsorted or a sorted T cell fraction (not recorded which). The receptors were sampled from a male donor with ankylosing spondylitis.

This clonotype was picked up a small number of times. The chain couples TRBV2 to TRBJ2-1; D is perhaps TRBD2 (5 bases). The CDR3 sequence is 13 residues long. The ends were cut back, 2 bases at V and 4 bases at J, with 6 bases in the middle. Germline CDR1 and CDR2: SNHLY and FYNNEI. CDR3 sequence (DNA): TGTGCCAGCAGTGAAAGGAGGTACAATGAGCAGTTCTTC. It translates to CASSERRYNEQFF.

This clonotype occurred a few times. The rearrangement links TRBV7-8 to TRBJ1-2; TRBD1 aligns across 8 bases. Germline lookup yields CDR1 SGHVS and CDR2 FQNEAQ. The CDR3 has 14 residues. V was clipped by 1 base and J by 8 bases; unmatched bases: 6. DNA of the CDR3: TGTGCCAGCAGCTTAGGACAGGGGCTAGGCGGCTACACCTTC. This sequence encodes CASSLGQGLGGYTF. The entire variable domain, with the rest obtained from reference TRBV7-8 and TRBJ1-2, is as follows: GAGVSQSPRYKVAKRGQDVALRCDPISGHVSLFWYQQALGQGPEFLTYFQNEAQLDKSGLPSDRFFAERPEGSVSTLKIQRTQQEDSAVYLCASSLGQGLGGYTFGSGTRLTVV.

This clonotype was counted only a few times. The rearrangement joins TRBV7-2 to TRBJ1-2; no clear D. Trimming shortened V by 1 base and J by 3 bases, and 9 bases separated the two germline ends. The germline V gene has CDR1 SGHTA and CDR2 FQGNSA. The CDR3 consists of 14 residues. CDR3 DNA: TGTGCCAGCAGCTTAGAGAGATCCTACTATGGCTACACCTTC. Its protein product is CASSLERSYYGYTF.

The gene calls are TRBV5-5 and TRBJ2-3; 11 bases are shared with TRBD2. CDR1 is SGHKS and CDR2 is YYEKEE in the germline V gene (reference sequence). V lost 2 bases and J lost 5; bases outside the gene matches: 7. The CDR3 is 16 residues long. CDR3 region: CASSLPNGLAGDTQYF. The CDR3 region has the DNA TGTGCCAGCAGCTTACCAAACGGACTAGCGGGAGATACGCAGTATTTT.

This clonotype came up a few times. V is TRBV4-3 and J is TRBJ2-7, with TRBD2 matching over 8 bases. Germline V CDR1 and CDR2: LGHNA, YSLEER. Trimming cost V 0 bases and J 3 bases; bases outside gene matches: 1. The CDR3 is 14 amino acids. CDR3 sequence: CASSQEGTSYEQYF. For the CDR3, the DNA is TGCGCCAGCAGCCAAGAAGGGACTAGCTACGAGCAGTACTTC.

This clonotype was seen repeatedly, ten times or more. J is TRBJ1-2 and V is TRBV24-1; D is uncertain. The CDR3 runs 14 residues. The germline V gene encodes CDR1 KGHDR and CDR2 SFDVKD. V gave up 1 base and J gave up 8 bases, with 13 bases separating them. The CDR3 nucleotides are TGTGCCACCAGTGATTTAGGTAGGCGTGAGGGCTACACCTTC. This sequence encodes CATSDLGRREGYTF.